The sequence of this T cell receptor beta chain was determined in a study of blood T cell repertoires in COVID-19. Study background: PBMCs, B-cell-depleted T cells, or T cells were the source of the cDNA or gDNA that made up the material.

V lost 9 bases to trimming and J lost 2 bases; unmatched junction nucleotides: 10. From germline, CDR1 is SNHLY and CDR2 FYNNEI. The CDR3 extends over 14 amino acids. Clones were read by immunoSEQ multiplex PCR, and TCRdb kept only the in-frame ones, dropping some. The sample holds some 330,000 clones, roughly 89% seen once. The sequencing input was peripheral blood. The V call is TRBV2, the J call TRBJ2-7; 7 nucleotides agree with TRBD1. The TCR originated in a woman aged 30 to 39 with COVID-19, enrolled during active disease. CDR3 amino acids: CASTGTASTYEQYV. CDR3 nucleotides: TGTGCCAGTACCGGGACAGCTTCAACCTACGAGCAGTACGTC.